This T cell receptor beta chain was profiled in a study of CD8 T cells in ankylosing spondylitis. A remark on this clonotype: Its antigen is still unknown.

Germline CDR1 is SGHTA and CDR2 is FQGNSA. The germline V and J ends were trimmed by 3 bases and 4 bases, with 15 bases remaining between them. This CDR3 spans 15 amino acids. Each CDR3 protein is one row after TCRdb ran MiXCR on the 5' RACE reads. The sample holds about 140,000 distinct CDR3 sequences; roughly 6.6% are singletons and the top ten take roughly 12%. Study-wide results and limits: Disease-associated clones were reportedly significantly overrepresented in matched ankylosing spondylitis synovial fluid. Characteristic of ankylosing spondylitis blood, it appeared, was a TCR beta motif comprising roughly 8 highly homologous variants. Disease-linked clones bore a CD8+ phenotype and were relatively rare in peripheral blood. In synovial fluid and blood from reactive arthritis, some motif variants were previously reported.

The genes are TRBV7-2 and TRBJ1-1; a weak D match, TRBD1 (6 bases). The sample was blood, either unsorted or a sorted T cell fraction (not recorded which). The sequence derives from a female donor with ankylosing spondylitis or in good health (not recorded which). This CDR3 is CASSFSQGRVTEAFF. The CDR3, as DNA: TGTGCCAGCAGCTTCTCACAGGGAAGGGTCACTGAAGCTTTCTTT.